The 3 T cell receptor beta chains listed next were all sequenced from one sample in a study of cytomegalovirus exposure and HLA in healthy donors. Vbeta (60) and Jbeta (13) primers were used in the PCR. The data were produced by immunoSEQ multiplex PCR, yet TCRdb's version contains in-frame clones alone and is incomplete. The sample yields about 120,000 clones, around 75% seen once. The sample taken for sequencing was PBMCs. These receptors were obtained from a young woman in good health and CMV-seronegative.

The chain employs TRBV29-1 and TRBJ1-2, with 8 bases matching TRBD1. This CDR3 is built from 14 residues. CDR1 and CDR2 from the germline V gene are SQVTM and ANQGSEA. The V segment lost 5 bases and the J segment 4 bases; nucleotides outside the gene matches: 9. CDR3 sequence: CSVKKDRGGYGYTF. CDR3 coding DNA: TGCAGCGTTAAAAAAGACAGGGGAGGCTATGGCTACACCTTC.

This clone was seen more than once but under ten times. The V call is TRBV18, the J call TRBJ2-7, with 7 nucleotides matching TRBD1. The V gene's germline CDR1 is KGHSH and CDR2 LQKENI. Unmatched junction bases numbered 11, after V lost 6 bases and J lost 3 bases. The CDR3 runs to 15 residues. This CDR3 reads CASSSLGGQVYEQYF. CDR3 coding DNA: TGTGCCAGCTCCTCGTTAGGAGGACAGGTCTACGAGCAGTACTTC.

The rearrangement links TRBV19 to TRBJ1-4; TRBD1 is a possible D gene (6 bases). Per germline, CDR1 LNHDA and CDR2 SQIVND (reference sequence). The CDR3 is made up of 12 amino acids. V was trimmed by 7 bases and J by 8 bases, leaving 11 bases between them. The CDR3 reads CASKRQGEKLFF. Here the CDR3 DNA reads TGTGCCAGTAAGCGGCAGGGGGAAAAACTGTTTTTT.